This T cell receptor (beta chain) was sequenced for a study of blood T cell repertoires in COVID-19. Per the original data handling: Scientists estimated how many nucleated cells there were by amplifying reference gene primers. TCRdb keeps only in-frame clones here, not all; method: immunoSEQ multiplex PCR. V, J and clone size were drawn from that table, and D and trimming were deduced from the DNA. The table lists 200,000 to 250,000 clones, 75% to 90% of them singletons. Trimming removed 3 bases at V and 0 bases at J, with 14 bases between. CDR3 length equals 17 residues. Germline CDR1 is SGHAT and CDR2 is FQNNGV.

V usage is TRBV11-2 and J usage is TRBJ1-4; no clear D. The TCR sequence derives from a man aged 25-45 years who had recovered from COVID-19. Sequencing was done on a sample of peripheral blood. CDR3 residues: CASSFRGSGATNEKLFF. The CDR3 DNA is TGTGCCAGCAGCTTCCGGGGTTCGGGTGCAACTAATGAAAAACTGTTTTTT. The whole variable domain, remainder taken from reference TRBV11-2 and TRBJ1-4, is EAGVAQSPRYKIIEKRQSVAFWCNPISGHATLYWYQQILGQGPKLLIQFQNNGVVDDSQLPKDRFSAERLKGVDSTLKIQPAKLEDSAVYLCASSFRGSGATNEKLFFGSGTQLSVL.